This T cell receptor beta chain was sequenced for a study of cytotoxic CD8 clonotypes in ibrutinib-treated CLL. Study-level background: Averaging across samples gave approximately 260,000 productive templates and tens of thousands of productive rearrangements.

This clone was counted many times. Its target is unknown. Study results and limitations: Clonality (at baseline) was higher than in age-matched healthy donors and tracked circulating CD8+ T-cell counts.

Germline lookup yields CDR1 SNHLY and CDR2 FYNNEI. Trimming left V 4 bases short and J 0 bases short, with 7 bases between. The CDR3 has 13 amino acids. Depth targeted 1 in 200,000 to 1 in 1 million T cells, averaging roughly 9.3x coverage per clonotype. Repertoires were generated with immunoSEQ multiplex PCR, while TCRdb's copy carries only in-frame clones and drops some. The data show some 50,000 clones, about 50% seen once. Sequencing was performed on PBMCs, taken after 24 months of ibrutinib treatment. The chain links TRBV2 to TRBJ2-7; D uncertain. The TCR was taken from a human donor with chronic lymphocytic leukemia. CDR3 DNA: TGTGCCAGCAGTGTGGGCTTCTCCTACGAGCAGTACTTC. Protein: CASSVGFSYEQYF.